Following are 19 T cell receptor beta chains from one sample sequenced in a study of cytomegalovirus exposure and HLA in healthy donors. Primers included in the PCR were 60 Vbeta and 13 Jbeta primers. Repertoires were generated with immunoSEQ multiplex PCR, while TCRdb's copy carries only in-frame clones and drops some. The sample lists approximately 200,000 clones; roughly 80% were seen once. Sequenced input: PBMCs. Receptors were obtained from a man aged 35-49 years in good health and CMV-seronegative.

The chain carries TRBV5-1 and TRBJ2-1; 11 bases are shared with TRBD2. J was trimmed by 7 bases and V by 3 bases; bases with no gene match: 12. The germline CDR1 and CDR2 sequences are SGHRS and YFSETQ. The CDR3 spans 17 residues. DNA for the CDR3: TGCGCCAGCAGCTGGGCGACTAGCGGGATGGTGTTGAATGAGCAGTTCTTC. Translation gives CASSWATSGMVLNEQFF.

This clone appeared a single time. The V and J genes are TRBV27 and TRBJ2-5; TRBD1 agrees at 10 bases. V shed 6 bases, J shed 5 bases, and the junction held 9 bases outside the gene matches. Germline-derived CDR1 and CDR2 are MNHEY and SMNVEV (reference sequence). CDR3 length: 15 residues. Here the CDR3 reads CASSSDRGLRETQYF. CDR3 bases: TGTGCCAGCAGCAGTGACAGGGGGCTGCGGGAGACCCAGTACTTC.

The chain has TRBV12-5 and TRBJ2-7, with D possibly TRBD2 on 5 matching bases. The CDR3 sequence is 13 residues long. V was pared by 1 base and J by 5 bases, with 9 bases between. Germline-derived CDR1 and CDR2 are LGHNT and FRNRAP. CDR3 DNA sequence: TGTGCTAGTGGTTTGGGGTCCGGGGACGAGCAGTACTTC. Residues: CASGLGSGDEQYF.

The V gene is TRBV9, the J gene TRBJ2-1; possibly TRBD1 for D (6 bases). The CDR3 runs 16 residues. Germline assignment: CDR1 SGDLS and CDR2 YYNGEE. The ends were cut back, 0 bases at V and 2 bases at J, with 12 bases in the middle. This CDR3 reads CASSVVGHETYNEQFF. The CDR3 nucleotides are TGTGCCAGCAGCGTAGTGGGACACGAAACCTACAATGAGCAGTTCTTC.

This clone was seen only once. The chain has TRBV7-2 and TRBJ1-4; 7 nucleotides align to TRBD1. This CDR3 has 15 amino acids. V was clipped by 1 base and J by 8 bases; unmatched bases: 7. Germline V CDR1 and CDR2: SGHTA, FQGNSA. The CDR3 DNA is TGTGCCAGCAGCTTAGGAGGGGGCTGGAGGGAAAAACTGTTTTTT. As protein: CASSLGGGWREKLFF.

The genes are TRBV27 and TRBJ1-1, with D unclear. Germline V lookup: CDR1 MNHEY, CDR2 SMNVEV (reference sequence). The germline V and J ends were trimmed by 3 bases and 4 bases, with 9 bases remaining between them. The CDR3 runs 13 residues. The CDR3 bases are TGTGCCAGCAGTTTTGGGTCGGGCACTGAAGCTTTCTTT. Translating it yields CASSFGSGTEAFF.

The genes are TRBV5-1 and TRBJ2-3, with D possibly being TRBD2 (6 bases). The germline gives CDR1 SGHRS, CDR2 YFSETQ. CDR3 length equals 12 residues. V was trimmed by 8 bases and J by 4 bases, leaving 11 bases between them. This CDR3 is CASLGGSDTQYF. The CDR3 DNA reads as TGCGCCAGTCTAGGAGGGTCAGATACGCAGTATTTT.

The rearrangement uses TRBV27 and TRBJ2-2, with 13 positions matching TRBD2. The CDR3 totals 16 residues. Germline V CDR1 and CDR2: MNHEY, SMNVEV (reference sequence). Trimming took 2 bases from V and 6 from J; bases not matched to a gene: 3. CDR3 DNA sequence: TGTGCCAGCAGTTTAGAGACTAGCGGGAGGTCCGGGGAGCTGTTTTTT. Translating gives CASSLETSGRSGELFF.

V gene TRBV5-4 combines with J gene TRBJ2-1; 9 nucleotides match TRBD2. Germline V gives CDR1 SGHNT, CDR2 YYREEE (reference sequence). CDR3 size: 14 residues. Germline trimming cut 3 bases from V and 9 bases from J; bases unmatched to any gene: 7. The chain's CDR3 is CASSSGREGTEQFF. CDR3 DNA sequence: TGTGCCAGCAGCTCGGGGCGGGAGGGAACTGAGCAGTTCTTC.

The chain employs TRBV19 and TRBJ2-1; 9 positions agree with TRBD2. The CDR3 runs 17 residues. Germline lookup yields CDR1 LNHDA and CDR2 SQIVND (reference sequence). The V and J ends lost 6 bases and 2 bases, in that order; junction bases with no gene match: 11. Written as DNA, the CDR3 is TGTGCCAGTAGCGATCGGGGTAGCGGGGGAACCTACAATGAGCAGTTCTTC. Translating it yields CASSDRGSGGTYNEQFF. The full variable domain, completed using reference TRBV19 and TRBJ2-1, is DGGITQSPKYLFRKEGQNVTLSCEQNLNHDAMYWYRQDPGQGLRLIYYSQIVNDFQKGDIAEGYSVSREKKESFPLTVTSAQKNPTAFYLCASSDRGSGGTYNEQFFGPGTRLTVL.

The CDR3 reads CASSPGSGGTGELFF. The CDR3 DNA reads as TGTGCCAGCAGCCCGGGCTCCGGCGGGACCGGGGAGCTGTTTTTT. The J gene is TRBJ2-2, the V gene TRBV7-2; D is possibly TRBD2 (5 bases). Trimming stripped 5 bases from V and 5 bases from J, with 15 bases between. Germline values: CDR1 SGHTA, CDR2 FQGNSA. There are 15 residues in the CDR3.

The gene calls are TRBV5-1 and TRBJ2-1; 14 bases align to TRBD2. This CDR3 has 17 residues. Germline CDR1 reads SGHRS; CDR2 reads YFSETQ. Trimming at V came to 4 bases and at J to 6 bases, leaving 9 bases not matched to a gene. As DNA, the CDR3 is TGCGCCAGCAGCGGGCTGGGACTAGCGGGAGTGGGCAATGAGCAGTTCTTC. It codes for CASSGLGLAGVGNEQFF.

The chain uses TRBV6-4 and TRBJ1-1; possible D gene TRBD1, 6 bases. V lost 6 bases to trimming and J lost 6 bases, with 14 bases between them. The length of the CDR3 is 13 residues. Germline values: CDR1 MRHNA, CDR2 SNTAGT. The CDR3 region has the DNA TGTGCCAGCAGCGAGGACAGCCTAGCTGAAGCTTTCTTT. This encodes CASSEDSLAEAFF.

This clone was seen a handful of times. The chain employs TRBV14 and TRBJ1-4; 7 positions match TRBD1. The CDR3 covers 15 residues. Germline CDR1 is SGHDN and CDR2 is FVKESK. The ends lost 4 bases at V and 8 bases at J; junction bases unmatched: 10. CDR3 residues: CASSLKGGAGEKLFF. For the CDR3, the DNA is TGTGCCAGCAGCCTTAAAGGGGGCGCAGGAGAAAAACTGTTTTTT.

The chain is built from TRBV7-8 and TRBJ2-7; D gene ambiguous. Germline V gives CDR1 SGHVS, CDR2 FQNEAQ. The CDR3 is made up of 11 amino acids. V was shortened by 4 bases and J by 4 bases, with 5 bases between the two germline ends. DNA for the CDR3: TGTGCCAGCAGCTCCGTGTACGAGCAGTACTTC. The encoded protein is CASSSVYEQYF.

V usage is TRBV25-1 and J usage is TRBJ1-2, with TRBD1 as a possible D gene (5 bases). Deletions cut 5 bases from V and 0 bases from J, with 10 bases between. Germline V gene data show CDR1 as MGHDK and CDR2 as SYGVNS. The CDR3 is 14 amino acids. This CDR3 reads CASSPGTANYGYTF. The CDR3 bases are TGTGCCAGCAGTCCCGGGACTGCTAACTATGGCTACACCTTC.

The rearrangement uses TRBV28 and TRBJ2-7; 7 bases are a match to TRBD2. V was pared by 5 bases and J by 6 bases, with 7 bases of the junction left unmatched. The CDR3 is made up of 13 amino acids. The V gene's germline CDR1 is MDHEN and CDR2 SYDVKM. The CDR3: CASSRAGVGEQYF. The CDR3 nucleotides are TGTGCCAGCAGTCGTGCGGGGGTGGGCGAGCAGTACTTC.

This sequence joins TRBV7-2 and TRBJ2-6; TRBD2 agrees at 8 bases. Trimming at V came to 2 bases and at J to 3 bases, leaving 9 bases not matched to a gene. Germline V CDR1 and CDR2: SGHTA, FQGNSA. The CDR3 is 18 amino acids. CDR3 sequence: CASSLKAGGALGANVLTF. CDR3 nucleotide sequence: TGTGCCAGCAGCTTAAAGGCCGGGGGGGCCCTTGGGGCCAACGTCCTGACTTTC.

The chain combines TRBV30 with TRBJ1-2; 7 nucleotides line up with TRBD1. Per the germline V gene, CDR1 is GTSNPN and CDR2 is SVGIG (reference sequence). Trimming removed 3 bases from V and 3 bases from J; junction bases left unmatched: 4. The CDR3 is 13 amino acids. Written as DNA, the CDR3 is TGTGCCTGGAGGCCGGGACAGTACTATGGCTACACCTTC. Protein sequence: CAWRPGQYYGYTF. The complete variable domain, with remaining parts taken from reference TRBV30 and TRBJ1-2, reads SQTIHQWPATLVQPVGSPLSLECTVEGTSNPNLYWYRQAAGRGLQLLFYSVGIGQISSEVPQNLSASRPQDRQFILSSKKLLLSDSGFYLCAWRPGQYYGYTFGSGTRLTVV.